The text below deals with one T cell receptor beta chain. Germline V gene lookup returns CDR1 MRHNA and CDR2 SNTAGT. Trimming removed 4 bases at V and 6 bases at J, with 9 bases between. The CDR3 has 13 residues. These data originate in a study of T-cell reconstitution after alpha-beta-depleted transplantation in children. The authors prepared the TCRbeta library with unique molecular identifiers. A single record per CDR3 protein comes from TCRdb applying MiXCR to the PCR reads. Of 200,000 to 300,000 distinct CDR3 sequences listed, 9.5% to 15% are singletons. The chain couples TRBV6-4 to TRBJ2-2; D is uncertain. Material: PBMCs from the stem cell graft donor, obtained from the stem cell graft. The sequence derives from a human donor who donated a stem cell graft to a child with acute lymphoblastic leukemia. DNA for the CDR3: TGTGCCAGCAGTGGAAGTTGGGCCGGGGAGCTGTTTTTT. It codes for CASSGSWAGELFF.